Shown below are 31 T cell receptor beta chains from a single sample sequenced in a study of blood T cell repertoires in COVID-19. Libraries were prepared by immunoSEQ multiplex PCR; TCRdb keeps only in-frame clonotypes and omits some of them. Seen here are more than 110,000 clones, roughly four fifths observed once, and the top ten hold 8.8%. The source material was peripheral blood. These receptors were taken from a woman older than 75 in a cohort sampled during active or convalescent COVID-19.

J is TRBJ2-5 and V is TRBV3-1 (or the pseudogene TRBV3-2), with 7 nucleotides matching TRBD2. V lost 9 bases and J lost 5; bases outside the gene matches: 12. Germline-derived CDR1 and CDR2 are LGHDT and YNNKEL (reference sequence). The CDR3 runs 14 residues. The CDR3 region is CASQLAGVGETQYF. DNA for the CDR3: TGTGCCAGTCAACTCGCGGGGGTGGGGGAGACCCAGTACTTC.

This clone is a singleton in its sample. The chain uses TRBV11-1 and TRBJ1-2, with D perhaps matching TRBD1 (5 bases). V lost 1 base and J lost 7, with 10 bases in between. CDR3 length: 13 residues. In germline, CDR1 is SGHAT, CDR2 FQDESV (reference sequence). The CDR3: CASSLGGRSGYTF. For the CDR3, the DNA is TGTGCCAGCAGCTTAGGGGGCAGGAGTGGCTACACCTTC.

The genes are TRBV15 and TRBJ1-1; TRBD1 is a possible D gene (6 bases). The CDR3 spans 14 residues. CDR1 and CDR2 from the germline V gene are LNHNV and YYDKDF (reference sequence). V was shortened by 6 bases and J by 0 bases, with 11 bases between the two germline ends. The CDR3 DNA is TGTGCCACCAGATCGGGACATCTGAACACTGAAGCTTTCTTT. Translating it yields CATRSGHLNTEAFF.

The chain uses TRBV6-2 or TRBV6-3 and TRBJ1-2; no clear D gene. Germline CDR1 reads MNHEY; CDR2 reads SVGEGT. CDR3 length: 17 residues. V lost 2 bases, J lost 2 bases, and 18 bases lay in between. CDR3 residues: CASSYGGYGRWNYGYTF. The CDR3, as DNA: TGTGCCAGCAGTTACGGCGGGTATGGAAGATGGAACTATGGCTACACCTTC.

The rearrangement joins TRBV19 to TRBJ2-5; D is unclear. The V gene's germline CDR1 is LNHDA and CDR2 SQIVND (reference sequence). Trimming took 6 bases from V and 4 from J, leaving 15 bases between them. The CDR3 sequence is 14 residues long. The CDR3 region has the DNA TGTGCCAGTAGCGATCTCAGATCGGGAGAGACCCAGTACTTC. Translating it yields CASSDLRSGETQYF.

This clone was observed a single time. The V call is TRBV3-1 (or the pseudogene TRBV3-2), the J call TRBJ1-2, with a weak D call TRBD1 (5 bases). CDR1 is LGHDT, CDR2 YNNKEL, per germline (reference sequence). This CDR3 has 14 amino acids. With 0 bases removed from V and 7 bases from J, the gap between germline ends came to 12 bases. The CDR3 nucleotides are TGTGCCAGCAGCCAAGAGACGGGGGGAGGTGGCTACACCTTC. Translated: CASSQETGGGGYTF.

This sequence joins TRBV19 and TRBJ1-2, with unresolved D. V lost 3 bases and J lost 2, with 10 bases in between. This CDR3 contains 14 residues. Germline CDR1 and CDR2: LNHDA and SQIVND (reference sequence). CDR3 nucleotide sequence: TGTGCCAGTAGTATTGGCGCCGGGAACTATGGCTACACCTTC. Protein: CASSIGAGNYGYTF. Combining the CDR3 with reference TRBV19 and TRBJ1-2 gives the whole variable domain DGGITQSPKYLFRKEGQNVTLSCEQNLNHDAMYWYRQDPGQGLRLIYYSQIVNDFQKGDIAEGYSVSREKKESFPLTVTSAQKNPTAFYLCASSIGAGNYGYTFGSGTRLTVV.

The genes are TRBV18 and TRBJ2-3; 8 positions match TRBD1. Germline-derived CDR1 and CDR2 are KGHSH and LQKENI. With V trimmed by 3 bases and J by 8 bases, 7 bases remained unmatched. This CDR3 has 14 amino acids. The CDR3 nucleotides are TGTGCCAGCTCACCGGGACAGGCCGGGGGTACGCAGTATTTT. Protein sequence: CASSPGQAGGTQYF.

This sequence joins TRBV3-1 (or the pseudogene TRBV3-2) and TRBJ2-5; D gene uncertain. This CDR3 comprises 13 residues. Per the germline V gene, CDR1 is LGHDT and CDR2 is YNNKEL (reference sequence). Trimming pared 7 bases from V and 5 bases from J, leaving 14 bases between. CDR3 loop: CASKRLESETQYF. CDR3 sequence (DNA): TGTGCCAGCAAGAGGCTAGAGTCGGAGACCCAGTACTTC.

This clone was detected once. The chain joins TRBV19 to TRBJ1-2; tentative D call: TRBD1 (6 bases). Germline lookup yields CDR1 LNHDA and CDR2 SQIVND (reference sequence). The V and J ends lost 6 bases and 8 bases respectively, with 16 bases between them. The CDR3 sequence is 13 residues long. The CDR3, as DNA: TGTGCCAGTAGCACTACAGGGTACGGGGGCTACACCTTC. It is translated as CASSTTGYGGYTF.

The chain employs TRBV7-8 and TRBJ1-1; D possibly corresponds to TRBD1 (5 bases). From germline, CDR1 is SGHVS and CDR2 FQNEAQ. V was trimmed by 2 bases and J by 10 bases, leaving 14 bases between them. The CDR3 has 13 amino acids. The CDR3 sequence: CASSLPGSAGAFF. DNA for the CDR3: TGTGCCAGCAGCTTACCAGGGTCCGCAGGAGCTTTCTTT.

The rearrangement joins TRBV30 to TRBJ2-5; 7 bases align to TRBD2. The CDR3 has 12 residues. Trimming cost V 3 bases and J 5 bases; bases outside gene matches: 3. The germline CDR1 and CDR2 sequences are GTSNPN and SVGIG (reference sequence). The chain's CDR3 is CAWSGGGETQYF. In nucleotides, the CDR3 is TGTGCCTGGAGCGGGGGAGGGGAGACCCAGTACTTC.

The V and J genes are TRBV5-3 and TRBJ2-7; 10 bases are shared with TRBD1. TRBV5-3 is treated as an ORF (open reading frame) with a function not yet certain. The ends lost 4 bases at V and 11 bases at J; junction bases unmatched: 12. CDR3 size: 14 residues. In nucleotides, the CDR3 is TGTGCCAGAAGCGACGGGACAGGGGCCCCGAAAAAGTACGTC. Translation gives CARSDGTGAPKKYV.

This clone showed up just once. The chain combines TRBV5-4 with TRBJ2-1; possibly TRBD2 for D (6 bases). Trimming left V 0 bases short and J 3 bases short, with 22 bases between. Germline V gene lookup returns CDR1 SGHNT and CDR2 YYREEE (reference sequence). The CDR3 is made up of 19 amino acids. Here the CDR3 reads CASSLGFPTSRTDYNEQFF. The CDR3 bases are TGTGCCAGCAGCTTGGGTTTCCCAACTAGCCGGACCGACTACAATGAGCAGTTCTTC.

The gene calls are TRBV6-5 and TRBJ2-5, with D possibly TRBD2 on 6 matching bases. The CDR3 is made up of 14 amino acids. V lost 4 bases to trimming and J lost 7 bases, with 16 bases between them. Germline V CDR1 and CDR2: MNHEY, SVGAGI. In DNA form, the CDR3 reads TGTGCCAGCAGTTTCCGCACGGGAGATGGGACCCAGTACTTC. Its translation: CASSFRTGDGTQYF.

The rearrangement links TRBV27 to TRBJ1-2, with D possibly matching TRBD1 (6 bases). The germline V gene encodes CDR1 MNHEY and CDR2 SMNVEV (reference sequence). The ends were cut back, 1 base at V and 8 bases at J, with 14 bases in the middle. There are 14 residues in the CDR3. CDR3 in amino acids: CASSLFSGVGGYTF. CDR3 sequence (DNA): TGTGCCAGCAGTTTATTCTCAGGGGTTGGAGGCTACACCTTC.

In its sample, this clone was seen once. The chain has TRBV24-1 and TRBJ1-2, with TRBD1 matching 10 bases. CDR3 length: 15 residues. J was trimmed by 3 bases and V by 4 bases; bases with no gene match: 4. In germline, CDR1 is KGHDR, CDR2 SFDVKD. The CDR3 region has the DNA TGTGCCACCAGTGAGCCCGGGACAGGGGACTATGGCTACACCTTC. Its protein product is CATSEPGTGDYGYTF.

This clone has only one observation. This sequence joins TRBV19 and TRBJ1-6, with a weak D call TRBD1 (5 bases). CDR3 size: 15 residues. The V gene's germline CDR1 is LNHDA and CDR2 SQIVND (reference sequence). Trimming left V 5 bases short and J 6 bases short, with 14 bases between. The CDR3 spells CASSVGWGVNSPLHF. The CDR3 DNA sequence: TGTGCCAGTAGTGTCGGTTGGGGGGTTAATTCACCCCTCCACTTT.

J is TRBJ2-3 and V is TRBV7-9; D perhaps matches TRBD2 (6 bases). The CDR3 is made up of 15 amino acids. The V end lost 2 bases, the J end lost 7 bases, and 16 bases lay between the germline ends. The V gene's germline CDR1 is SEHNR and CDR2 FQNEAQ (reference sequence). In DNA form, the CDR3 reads TGTGCCAGCAGCTTATTCGGGGGAACCGTGAATACGCAGTATTTT. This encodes CASSLFGGTVNTQYF. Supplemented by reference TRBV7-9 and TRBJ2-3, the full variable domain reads DTGVSQNPRHKITKRGQNVTFRCDPISEHNRLYWYRQTLGQGPEFLTYFQNEAQLEKSRLLSDRFSAERPKGSFSTLEIQRTEQGDSAMYLCASSLFGGTVNTQYFGPGTRLTVL.

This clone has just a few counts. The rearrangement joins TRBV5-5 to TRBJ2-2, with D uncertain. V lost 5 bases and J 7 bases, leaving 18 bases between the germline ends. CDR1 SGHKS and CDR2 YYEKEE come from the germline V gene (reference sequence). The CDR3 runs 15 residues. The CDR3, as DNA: TGTGCCAGCAGTTACATCCAGCGACTCGACGGGGAGCTGTTTTTT. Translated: CASSYIQRLDGELFF.

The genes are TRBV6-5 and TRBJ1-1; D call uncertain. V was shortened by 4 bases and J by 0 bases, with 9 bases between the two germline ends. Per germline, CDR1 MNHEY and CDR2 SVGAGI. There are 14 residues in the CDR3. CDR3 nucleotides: TGTGCCAGCAGTTTCTTACAGATGAACACTGAAGCTTTCTTT. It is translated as CASSFLQMNTEAFF.

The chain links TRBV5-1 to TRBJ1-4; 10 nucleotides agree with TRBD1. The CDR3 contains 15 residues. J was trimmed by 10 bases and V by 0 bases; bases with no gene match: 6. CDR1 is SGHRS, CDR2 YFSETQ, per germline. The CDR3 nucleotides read TGCGCCAGCAGCTTGGGGGACAGGGGTGTCGGAAAACTGTTTTTT. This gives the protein CASSLGDRGVGKLFF.

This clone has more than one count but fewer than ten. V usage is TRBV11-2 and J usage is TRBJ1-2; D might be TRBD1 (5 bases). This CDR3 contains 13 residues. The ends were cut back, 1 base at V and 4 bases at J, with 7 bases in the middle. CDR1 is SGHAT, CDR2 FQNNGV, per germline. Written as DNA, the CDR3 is TGTGCCAGCAGCTTAGTTCAGGGCTATGGCTACACCTTC. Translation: CASSLVQGYGYTF.

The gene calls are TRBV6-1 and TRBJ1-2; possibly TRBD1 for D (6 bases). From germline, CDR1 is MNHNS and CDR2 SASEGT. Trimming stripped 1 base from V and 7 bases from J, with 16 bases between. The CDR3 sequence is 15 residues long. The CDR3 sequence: CASSEDQQGWGGYTF. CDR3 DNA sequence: TGTGCCAGCAGTGAAGACCAACAGGGCTGGGGTGGCTACACCTTC.

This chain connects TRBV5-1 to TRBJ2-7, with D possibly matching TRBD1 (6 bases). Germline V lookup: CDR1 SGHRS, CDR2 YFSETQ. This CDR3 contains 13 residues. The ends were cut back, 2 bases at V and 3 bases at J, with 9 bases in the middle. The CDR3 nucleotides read TGCGCCAGCAGCTTCGGACAGAACTACGAGCAGTACTTC. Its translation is CASSFGQNYEQYF.

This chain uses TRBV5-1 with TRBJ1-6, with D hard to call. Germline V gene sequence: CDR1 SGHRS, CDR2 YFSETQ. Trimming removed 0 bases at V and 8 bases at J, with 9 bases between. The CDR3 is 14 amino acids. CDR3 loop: CASSLGGFYSPLHF. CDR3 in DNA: TGCGCCAGCAGCTTGGGAGGGTTTTATTCACCCCTCCACTTT.

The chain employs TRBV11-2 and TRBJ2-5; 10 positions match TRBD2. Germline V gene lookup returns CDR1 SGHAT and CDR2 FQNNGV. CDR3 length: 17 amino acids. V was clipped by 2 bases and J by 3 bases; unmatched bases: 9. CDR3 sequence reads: CASSLYGLGTSEETQYF. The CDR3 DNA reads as TGTGCCAGCAGCTTATACGGGTTGGGGACTAGCGAAGAGACCCAGTACTTC.

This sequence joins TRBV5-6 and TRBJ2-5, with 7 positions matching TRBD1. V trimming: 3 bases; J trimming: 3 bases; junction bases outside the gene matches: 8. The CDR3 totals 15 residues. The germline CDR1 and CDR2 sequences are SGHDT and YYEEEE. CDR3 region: CASSSRGTLKETQYF. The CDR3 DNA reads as TGTGCCAGCAGCTCCAGGGGGACCCTCAAAGAGACCCAGTACTTC.

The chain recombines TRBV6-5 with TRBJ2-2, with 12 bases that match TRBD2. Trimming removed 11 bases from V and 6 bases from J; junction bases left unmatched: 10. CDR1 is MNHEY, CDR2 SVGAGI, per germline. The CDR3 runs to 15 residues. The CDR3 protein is CASKTSGGGPGELFF. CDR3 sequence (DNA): TGTGCCTCTAAGACTAGCGGGGGAGGTCCCGGGGAGCTGTTTTTT.

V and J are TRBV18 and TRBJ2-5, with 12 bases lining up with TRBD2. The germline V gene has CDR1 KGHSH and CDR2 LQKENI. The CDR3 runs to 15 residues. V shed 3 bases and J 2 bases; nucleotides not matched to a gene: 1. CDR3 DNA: TGTGCCAGCTCACCCACTAGCGGGGGGCAAGAGACCCAGTACTTC. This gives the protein CASSPTSGGQETQYF.

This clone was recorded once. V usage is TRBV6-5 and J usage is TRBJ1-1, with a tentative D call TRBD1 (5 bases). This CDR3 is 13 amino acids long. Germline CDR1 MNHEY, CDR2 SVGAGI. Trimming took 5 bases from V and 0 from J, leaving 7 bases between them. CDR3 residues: CASSKQVNTEAFF. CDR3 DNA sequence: TGTGCCAGCAGTAAACAGGTGAACACTGAAGCTTTCTTT.